These T cell receptor beta chains were read from a single sample in a study of T cell changes during pregnancy in multiple sclerosis. TCRdb's table, derived via immunoSEQ multiplex PCR, lists solely in-frame clones and lacks some. The table has approximately 130,000 clones, about 95% seen once. Specimen: peripheral blood, collected after pregnancy. These receptors all stem from a female donor with multiple sclerosis, enrolled in a pregnancy study. The CDR3 runs from the conserved cysteine through the conserved F or W. The D gene is left open where the match is weak. Only some rows state a clone size, as once, few, many or a class for expanded clones.

- TRBJ1-1 TRBV6-4 - CASSVLSNTEAFF TGTGCCAGCAGTGTGCTATCCAACACTGAAGCTTTCTTT
- TRBJ1-2 TRBV10-3 TRBD1 CAISDTGGASPNYGYTF TGTGCCATCAGTGATACAGGGGGCGCGTCCCCTAACTATGGCTACACCTTC
- TRBJ2-1 TRBV7-9 - CASSLRSSYNEQFF TGTGCCAGCAGCCTTAGGAGTTCCTACAATGAGCAGTTCTTC
- TRBJ2-7 TRBV18 - CASSPSVPSYEQYF TGTGCCAGCTCACCTAGCGTACCCTCCTACGAGCAGTACTTC
once TRBJ2-7 TRBV6-1 - CASTRGNYEQYF TGTGCCAGCACTAGGGGGAACTACGAGCAGTACTTC
- TRBJ1-6 TRBV27 - CASNQGQRGSPLHF TGTGCCAGCAATCAAGGACAGCGGGGTTCACCCCTCCACTTT
once TRBJ2-1 TRBV4-2 TRBD2 CASSQDLLGLAGGRGVNEQFF TGTGCCAGCAGCCAAGATCTCTTAGGACTAGCGGGAGGTAGGGGTGTCAATGAGCAGTTCTTC
once TRBJ1-2 TRBV6-1 TRBD1 CASGGLTGDHGYTF TGTGCCAGCGGGGGTTTGACAGGGGATCATGGCTACACCTTC
few TRBJ1-5 TRBV30 - CAWSVRRGGYQPQHF TGTGCCTGGAGTGTACGTCGTGGGGGGTATCAGCCCCAGCATTTT
- TRBJ2-7 TRBV2 - CASSELGGSVEQYF TGTGCCAGCAGTGAACTGGGGGGTTCGGTCGAGCAGTACTTC
- TRBJ2-7 TRBV27 TRBD1 CASSTQKTHLGQGNTYEQYF TGTGCCAGCAGTACCCAAAAAACCCACCTGGGACAGGGGAATACCTACGAGCAGTACTTC
- TRBJ2-5 TRBV7-9 TRBD2 CASSYSLAGQETQYF TGTGCCAGCAGCTACTCGCTAGCGGGACAAGAGACCCAGTACTTC
- TRBJ1-2 TRBV19 - CASSMTGDYGYTF TGTGCCAGTAGTATGACTGGAGACTATGGCTACACCTTC
- TRBJ1-1 TRBV19 - CASRDPQGWGNTEAFF TGTGCCAGTAGGGATCCACAGGGTTGGGGGAACACTGAAGCTTTCTTT
- TRBJ1-1 TRBV10-3 - CAISVGQNTEAFF TGTGCCATCAGTGTGGGACAGAACACTGAAGCTTTCTTT
- TRBJ2-7 TRBV19 TRBD1 CATKGGPYEQYF TGTGCCACCAAAGGGGGCCCCTACGAGCAGTACTTC
- TRBJ2-7 TRBV10-3 - CALREENTYEQYF TGTGCCCTAAGGGAGGAGAATACCTACGAGCAGTACTTC
once TRBJ2-7 TRBV30 - CAWSHGYEQYF TGTGCCTGGAGTCACGGGTACGAGCAGTACTTC
- TRBJ1-2 TRBV2 - CASSVRTEIPLYGYTF TGTGCCAGCAGTGTGAGGACAGAAATTCCCTTGTATGGCTACACCTTC
- TRBJ1-3 TRBV7-7 - CASSPVANTIYF TGTGCTAGCAGCCCCGTAGCTAACACCATATATTTT
- TRBJ2-2 TRBV6-9 TRBD2 CASSSPRLAGNTGELFF TGTGCCAGCAGTTCCCCCAGACTAGCGGGAAACACCGGGGAGCTGTTTTTT
- TRBJ1-2 TRBV19 TRBD1 CASSIVGQGDGYTF TGTGCCAGTAGTATAGTAGGACAGGGCGATGGCTACACCTTC
once TRBJ2-7 TRBV15 TRBD1 CATSWTGQAEQYF TGTGCCACCAGCTGGACAGGGCAGGCCGAGCAGTACTTC
- TRBJ1-1 TRBV19 - CATWAGRAFF TGTGCCACCTGGGCCGGGAGGGCTTTCTTT
- TRBJ2-3 TRBV27 TRBD2 CASSLRSGVAGGSTDTQYF TGTGCCAGCAGTTTGAGGTCCGGGGTAGCGGGAGGAAGTACAGATACGCAGTATTTT
- TRBJ2-7 TRBV9 TRBD1 CASSVGGQVSYEQYF TGTGCCAGCAGCGTAGGGGGACAGGTTTCCTACGAGCAGTACTTC
- TRBJ1-1 TRBV28 - CASSFAGRAEAFF TGTGCCAGCAGTTTCGCCGGGCGGGCTGAAGCTTTCTTT
- TRBJ2-1 TRBV10-1 TRBD2 CASSDCLAGGMSYNEQFF TGCGCCAGCAGTGATTGTCTAGCGGGAGGGATGTCCTACAATGAGCAGTTCTTC
- TRBJ2-7 TRBV6-6 - CASSYLDSSHEQYF TGTGCCAGCAGTTACTTAGACTCGTCTCACGAGCAGTACTTC
- TRBJ2-1 TRBV28 TRBD1 CASKGGQGVYNEQFF TGTGCCAGCAAGGGGGGACAGGGTGTTTACAATGAGCAGTTCTTC
once TRBJ1-2 TRBV9 TRBD1 CASSVGQGRKYGYTF TGTGCCAGCAGCGTAGGACAGGGAAGGAAGTATGGCTACACCTTC